A selection of T cell receptor beta chains follows, all from one sample in a study of cytomegalovirus exposure and HLA in healthy donors. Assay used: immunoSEQ multiplex PCR; TCRdb lists only in-frame clones, some missing. The repertoire has 70,000 to 100,000 clones, about 80% of them found once; the top ten carry roughly 32%. Sequenced sample: PBMCs. These receptors all come from a middle-aged man in good health and CMV-seropositive. Both conserved end residues are part of each CDR3. The D gene is left open where the match is weak. Clone size, where shown, is once, few, many, or a class for clones that have expanded.

V: TRBV7-9; length: 13; J: TRBJ2-1; D: TRBD1; size: -; DNA: TGTGCCAGCAGCTTAGAACAGGGGGATGAGCAGTTCTTC; CDR3: CASSLEQGDEQFF
V: TRBV7-2; length: 17; J: TRBJ1-3; D: TRBD1; size: -; DNA: TGTGCCAGCAGCCGTCAAACCGGGACAGGCCTCGGAAACACCATATATTTT; CDR3: CASSRQTGTGLGNTIYF
V: TRBV4-1; length: 19; J: TRBJ2-2; D: TRBD2; size: -; DNA: TGCGCCAGCAGCCAAGAGCGCGGGAGGGCCTTTTTCAACACCGGGGAGCTGTTTTTT; CDR3: CASSQERGRAFFNTGELFF
V: TRBV5-1; length: 13; J: TRBJ2-7; D: -; size: -; DNA: TGCGCCAGCAGCTTGTACGGGAACTACGAGCAGTACTTC; CDR3: CASSLYGNYEQYF
V: TRBV6-5; length: 15; J: TRBJ2-7; D: -; size: -; DNA: TGTGCCAGCAGTACAAGACAGGGAGGAACGTACGAGCAGTACTTC; CDR3: CASSTRQGGTYEQYF
V: TRBV29-1; length: 12; J: TRBJ2-1; D: -; size: few; DNA: TGCAGCGTGCGACTAGGTTCCTATGAGCAGTTCTTC; CDR3: CSVRLGSYEQFF
V: TRBV11-3; length: 15; J: TRBJ2-4; D: -; size: -; DNA: TGTGCCAGCAGCTTAGATGGGAAGGGGGAAAACATTCAGTACTTC; CDR3: CASSLDGKGENIQYF
V: TRBV5-1; length: 13; J: TRBJ2-7; D: -; size: -; DNA: TGCGCCAGCAGGGGTACCGGGGGCTACGAGCAGTACTTC; CDR3: CASRGTGGYEQYF
V: TRBV27; length: 14; J: TRBJ1-6; D: TRBD1; size: few; DNA: TGTGCCAGCAGCTCGGGACAGGGGGGTCCACCCCTCCACTTT; CDR3: CASSSGQGGPPLHF
V: TRBV7-2; length: 17; J: TRBJ1-1; D: -; size: -; DNA: TGTGCCAGCAGCTTAGAAGTCTTAGGGACATTCCCCACTGAAGCTTTCTTT; CDR3: CASSLEVLGTFPTEAFF
V: TRBV7-2; length: 15; J: TRBJ2-3; D: -; size: -; DNA: TGTGCCAGCAGCTTAGGGGCGGGACCGGGAAATACGCAGTATTTT; CDR3: CASSLGAGPGNTQYF
V: TRBV18; length: 16; J: TRBJ2-5; D: TRBD2; size: -; DNA: TGTGCCAGCTCACCACGGATAGCGGGAGGGGAAGAGACCCAGTACTTC; CDR3: CASSPRIAGGEETQYF
V: TRBV2; length: 17; J: TRBJ2-1; D: TRBD2; size: -; DNA: TGTGCCAGCAGGGAGGGCCTAGCGGGAGGGCCCTACAATGAGCAGTTCTTC; CDR3: CASREGLAGGPYNEQFF
V: TRBV5-1; length: 15; J: TRBJ1-1; D: TRBD1; size: -; DNA: TGCGCCAGCAGCTTCGGCGGACAGGGAAACACTGAAGCTTTCTTT; CDR3: CASSFGGQGNTEAFF
V: TRBV1; length: 20; J: TRBJ2-1; D: -; size: -; DNA: TGCACCAGCAGCCTCCCCGGGGGACTAGCGGAGAACGGACCGGGTAATGAGCAGTTCTTC; CDR3: CTSSLPGGLAENGPGNEQFF
V: TRBV19; length: 15; J: TRBJ2-7; D: -; size: -; DNA: TGTGCCAGTAGTATAGAGGCAGTCCCGAACTACGAGCAGTACTTC; CDR3: CASSIEAVPNYEQYF
V: TRBV6-5; length: 13; J: TRBJ2-5; D: TRBD1; size: few; DNA: TGTGCCAGCAGGGGGACAGTTTCGGAGACCCAGTACTTC; CDR3: CASRGTVSETQYF
V: TRBV25-1; length: 14; J: TRBJ2-6; D: -; size: -; DNA: TGTGCCAGCAGTGGGGGGCCTGGGGCCAACGTCCTGACTTTC; CDR3: CASSGGPGANVLTF
V: TRBV19; length: 17; J: TRBJ2-6; D: TRBD1; size: -; DNA: TGTGCCAGTAGTAATCGGGACAGCCGCTCTGGGGCCAACGTCCTGACTTTC; CDR3: CASSNRDSRSGANVLTF
V: TRBV10-3; length: 18; J: TRBJ2-2; D: TRBD2; size: -; DNA: TGTGCCATCAGGAATAGCGGGAGTCGAAGCCAAAACACCGGGGAGCTGTTTTTT; CDR3: CAIRNSGSRSQNTGELFF
V: TRBV5-1; length: 14; J: TRBJ2-7; D: -; size: once; DNA: TGCGCCAGCAGTCGGGGTAGCTTGTCAGACGAGCAGTACTTC; CDR3: CASSRGSLSDEQYF
V: TRBV10-3; length: 17; J: TRBJ2-1; D: TRBD2; size: few; DNA: TGTGCCATCAGGAGGTATTCCGGGACTAAATCCTACAATGAGCAGTTCTTC; CDR3: CAIRRYSGTKSYNEQFF
V: TRBV7-8; length: 18; J: TRBJ1-4; D: -; size: few; DNA: TGTGCCAGCAGCTTAAATTTTTTTTTACAGGGTTCAAATGAAAAACTGTTTTTT; CDR3: CASSLNFFLQGSNEKLFF
V: TRBV27; length: 15; J: TRBJ2-7; D: -; size: -; DNA: TGTGCCAGCAGCCATGGCGGGGAGTTCGGCGGCGAGCAGTACTTC; CDR3: CASSHGGEFGGEQYF
V: TRBV18; length: 17; J: TRBJ2-7; D: TRBD2; size: -; DNA: TGTGCCAGCTCACCACGGACTAGCGGGAGTAACCTATACGAGCAGTACTTC; CDR3: CASSPRTSGSNLYEQYF
V: TRBV7-2; length: 13; J: TRBJ2-3; D: -; size: -; DNA: TGTGCCAGCAGCTTAAGTTCGGGAGATACGCAGTATTTT; CDR3: CASSLSSGDTQYF
V: TRBV2; length: 15; J: TRBJ1-2; D: -; size: -; DNA: TGTGCCAGCAGTGAACGTGGGCCGGGGTCTGCTGGCTACACCTTC; CDR3: CASSERGPGSAGYTF
V: TRBV10-1; length: 14; J: TRBJ2-1; D: -; size: -; DNA: TGCGCCAGCACGGAGGGTAGCTCCTACAATGAGCAGTTCTTC; CDR3: CASTEGSSYNEQFF
V: TRBV21-1; length: 19; J: TRBJ2-7; D: -; size: -; DNA: TGTGCCAGCCCGTTTATCGAATTTTTTGCGGCAGGGGTTTTTCGCGAGCAGTACTTC; CDR3: CASPFIEFFAAGVFREQYF
V: TRBV5-6; length: 14; J: TRBJ2-7; D: -; size: few; DNA: TGTGCCAGCAGCTTTGACACGCATGTAGGCGAGCAGTACTTC; CDR3: CASSFDTHVGEQYF
V: TRBV19; length: 14; J: TRBJ2-2; D: -; size: -; DNA: TGTGCCAGTAGACTTAACAGGGCTACCGGGGAGCTGTTTTTT; CDR3: CASRLNRATGELFF
V: TRBV7-9; length: 15; J: TRBJ1-5; D: TRBD1; size: -; DNA: TGTGCCAGCAGCACCACAGGGGGCGCGGATCAGCCCCAGCATTTT; CDR3: CASSTTGGADQPQHF
V: TRBV7-3; length: 14; J: TRBJ2-3; D: -; size: -; DNA: TGTGCCAGCAGCCAGGGCCGTAGCACAGATACGCAGTATTTT; CDR3: CASSQGRSTDTQYF
V: TRBV27; length: 14; J: TRBJ2-3; D: -; size: -; DNA: TGTGCCAGCAGTGGGGGGGCCGACACAGATACGCAGTATTTT; CDR3: CASSGGADTDTQYF
V: TRBV6-5; length: 15; J: TRBJ1-1; D: -; size: -; DNA: TGTGCCAGCAGTTACAAGTTCGCCAGGCACACTGAAGCTTTCTTT; CDR3: CASSYKFARHTEAFF
V: TRBV7-9; length: 17; J: TRBJ2-6; D: -; size: -; DNA: TGTTCCAGCAGGACCAATCTAACAGGGCCGGGGGCCAACGTCCTGACTTTC; CDR3: CSSRTNLTGPGANVLTF
V: TRBV29-1; length: 13; J: TRBJ2-7; D: TRBD1; size: -; DNA: TGCAGCGTTCTCAGACAGGGGTCCTACGAGCAGTACTTC; CDR3: CSVLRQGSYEQYF
V: TRBV7-9; length: 15; J: TRBJ2-1; D: TRBD2; size: few; DNA: TGTTCCAGCAGCCCCGGGAGGGCCTCCTACAATGAGCAGCTCTTC; CDR3: CSSSPGRASYNEQLF
V: TRBV7-3; length: 14; J: TRBJ2-3; D: -; size: -; DNA: TGTGCCAGCAGCTTATTCGCGGGGGCGGATACGCAGTATTTT; CDR3: CASSLFAGADTQYF
V: TRBV7-2; length: 17; J: TRBJ2-7; D: TRBD1; size: -; DNA: TGTGCCAGCAGCCCCCAAGGGGGCAAGGGGTTAGCCTACGAGCAGTACTTC; CDR3: CASSPQGGKGLAYEQYF
V: TRBV27; length: 14; J: TRBJ2-4; D: TRBD1; size: few; DNA: TGTGCCAGCAGGCCACTGGGACAGAACAACATTCAGTACTTC; CDR3: CASRPLGQNNIQYF